These T cell receptor beta chains were read from a single sample in a study of blood T cell repertoires in COVID-19. TCRdb's table, derived via immunoSEQ multiplex PCR, lists solely in-frame clones and lacks some. The repertoire holds 150,000 to 200,000 clones, with more than 85% as singletons. The material sequenced was peripheral blood. These receptors all stem from a woman aged 25 to 39 with active or convalescent COVID-19. The CDR3 runs from the conserved cysteine through the conserved F or W. Each record gives: D gene, J gene, clone size, V gene, CDR3 DNA, CDR3 protein. D genes are given only for firm matches. Expanded clones get a size class; other rows say once, few or many, or leave the size out.

. TRBJ2-5 . TRBV6-5 TGTGCCAGCAGATCCTCCCCGGGTAAACAAGAGACCCAGTACTTC CASRSSPGKQETQYF
TRBD1 TRBJ2-7 . TRBV28 TGTGCCAGCAGCCTTTACGGACAGGCCTACGAGCAGTACTTC CASSLYGQAYEQYF
. TRBJ2-2 . TRBV2 TGTGCCGTCTGCGGTTACAGGGAGCTGTTTTTT CAVCGYRELFF
TRBD1 TRBJ2-3 . TRBV24-1 TGTGCCACCAGTCCTGCCGGGACAGGGGGCGGAGGGTCGCAGGATACGCAGTATTTT CATSPAGTGGGGSQDTQYF
TRBD1 TRBJ1-1 . TRBV27 TGTGCCAGCAGTTCATGGGGACAGGGCTACACTGAAGCTTTCTTT CASSSWGQGYTEAFF
. TRBJ1-6 . TRBV19 TGTGCCAGTAGGAAACAGGGTTGGAGTTCACCCCTCCACTTT CASRKQGWSSPLHF
TRBD1 TRBJ1-2 . TRBV4-1 TGCGCCAGCAGCCAAGACTACCGGGACAGGGAGGGTTTTAGTGGCTACACCTTC CASSQDYRDREGFSGYTF
TRBD2 TRBJ2-3 . TRBV5-1 TGCGCCAGCAGCCCAAAACTAGCGGGAGGCCTTCCAGATACGCAGTATTTT CASSPKLAGGLPDTQYF
. TRBJ2-1 once TRBV24-1 TGTGCCACCAGTGACTCCGGGACAGAGCAGTTCTTC CATSDSGTEQFF
TRBD1 TRBJ2-7 . TRBV7-9 TGTGCCAGCAGCTTTTTAGGGGGACAGCGATACGAGCAGTACTTC CASSFLGGQRYEQYF
. TRBJ1-1 . TRBV9 TGTGCCAGCAGCTTACTACAGGGTCTTGACACTGAAGCTTTCTTT CASSLLQGLDTEAFF
. TRBJ2-5 . TRBV4-1 TGCGCCAGCAGCCAATTAACAGGGCCCCAGTACTTC CASSQLTGPQYF
. TRBJ1-5 . TRBV19 TGTGCCAGTAGAACAGGGCGAGGCAATCAGCCCCAGCATTTT CASRTGRGNQPQHF
. TRBJ2-1 . TRBV6-4 TGTGCCAGCAGTGACTCTCACAGGGAAAATGAGCAGTTCTTC CASSDSHRENEQFF
. TRBJ1-5 . TRBV11-2 TGTGCCAGCAGCTTAGGACCAGGGGGCAATCAGCCCCAGCATTTT CASSLGPGGNQPQHF
. TRBJ2-7 . TRBV7-7 TGTGCTAGCAGCCGAGGACACGGTGGATCCTACGAGCAGTACTTC CASSRGHGGSYEQYF
. TRBJ1-2 . TRBV21-1 TGTGCCAGAGGCGGGGGGAGAAACTATGGCTACACCTTC CARGGGRNYGYTF
TRBD1 TRBJ2-1 . TRBV11-3 TGTGCCAGCAGCTCAGGGGGTAGCTACAATGAGCAGTTCTTC CASSSGGSYNEQFF
TRBD1 TRBJ2-2 . TRBV6-6 TGTGCCAGCACAACAGGGGGCCCCGGGGAGCTGTTTTTT CASTTGGPGELFF